These 26 T cell receptor beta chains came from one sample sequenced in a study of T-cell memory formation after mild COVID-19. TCRdb ran MiXCR on the 5' RACE reads and lists one entry per CDR3 protein. The sample consists of 400,000 to 450,000 distinct CDR3 sequences, 15% to 20% of them appearing once. Sequencing was done on a sample of PBMCs or a T cell subset sorted from them (not recorded which). The receptors were gathered from a man younger than 35 who had mild COVID-19 (a few samples of this study predate the infection). Cell type and time point are not known.

This clonotype was counted a few times. The gene calls are TRBV20-1 and TRBJ2-3; D is uncertain. The CDR3 consists of 13 residues. The germline gives CDR1 DFQATT, CDR2 SNEGSKA (reference sequence). V gave up 2 bases and J gave up 2 bases, with 8 bases separating them. CDR3 in DNA: TGCAGTGCTAGACCCCCTGCCACAGATACGCAGTATTTT. Encoded protein: CSARPPATDTQYF.

The chain is built from TRBV16 and TRBJ2-2, with TRBD1 matching 7 bases. Germline V gene sequence: CDR1 KGHSY, CDR2 FQNENV. J gave up 3 bases and V 0 bases, and 1 base lay outside the gene matches. The CDR3 loop spans 15 amino acids. CDR3 in amino acids: CASSQSQGDTGELFF. Written as DNA, the CDR3 is TGTGCCAGCAGCCAATCGCAGGGGGACACCGGGGAGCTGTTTTTT.

The table lists this clonotype with a few counts. The chain has TRBV2 and TRBJ2-5; D may be TRBD2 (5 bases). This CDR3 spans 14 amino acids. V lost 4 bases and J 5 bases, leaving 14 bases between the germline ends. CDR1 and CDR2 (germline): SNHLY, FYNNEI. CDR3 residues: CASSAPPRRETQYF. As DNA, the CDR3 is TGTGCCAGCAGTGCCCCCCCCCGGAGGGAGACCCAGTACTTC. Together with reference TRBV2 and TRBJ2-5, the CDR3 gives the full variable domain: EPEVTQTPSHQVTQMGQEVILRCVPISNHLYFYWYRQILGQKVEFLVSFYNNEISEKSEIFDDQFSVERPDGSNFTLKIRSTKLEDSAMYFCASSAPPRRETQYFGPGTRLLVL.

This clonotype was seen repeatedly, ten times or more. V and J are TRBV18 and TRBJ2-5; 13 nucleotides line up with TRBD2. After removal of 0 bases from V and 5 bases from J, the junction contained 0 bases not matched to a gene. Germline V gives CDR1 KGHSH, CDR2 LQKENI. CDR3 length: 15 residues. Here the CDR3 DNA reads TGTGCCAGCTCACCACCGACTAGCGGGGGGGAGACCCAGTACTTC. It specifies CASSPPTSGGETQYF.

This chain links TRBV5-4 with TRBJ2-5, with D perhaps TRBD1 or TRBD2 (5 bases each). Trimming stripped 4 bases from V and 3 bases from J, with 10 bases between. There are 13 residues in the CDR3. Germline CDR1 reads SGHNT; CDR2 reads YYREEE (reference sequence). The CDR3 region has the DNA TGTGCCAGCAGCGCCGGGGCAGAAGAGACCCAGTACTTC. Protein product: CASSAGAEETQYF.

This clonotype was counted only a few times. The chain carries TRBV6-6 and TRBJ2-7; D is perhaps TRBD2 (6 bases). Germline CDR1 and CDR2: MNHNY and SVGAGI (reference sequence). The ends were cut back, 4 bases at V and 6 bases at J, with 10 bases in the middle. The CDR3 is 12 amino acids. The CDR3 coding sequence is TGTGCCAGCAGTTTGCGGGGTAGCGAGCAGTACTTC. This translates into CASSLRGSEQYF.

The rearrangement links TRBV5-6 to TRBJ2-5, with TRBD2 identical over 7 bases. Unmatched junction bases numbered 5, after V lost 0 bases and J lost 3 bases. The CDR3 is 15 residues long. CDR1 is SGHDT, CDR2 YYEEEE, per germline. In DNA, the CDR3 is TGTGCCAGCAGCTTGGGTCTAGCGGCGGAAGAGACCCAGTACTTC. Protein sequence: CASSLGLAAEETQYF.

The chain joins TRBV9 to TRBJ2-3, with D perhaps matching TRBD2 (7 bases). The length of the CDR3 is 15 residues. Germline loops: CDR1 SGDLS, CDR2 YYNGEE. The V end lost 0 bases, the J end lost 7 bases, and 15 bases lay between the germline ends. This chain's CDR3 is CASSVGGGPGNTQYF. CDR3 in DNA: TGTGCCAGCAGCGTAGGGGGGGGGCCTGGTAATACGCAGTATTTT.

The table lists this clonotype with a few counts. V gene TRBV20-1 combines with J gene TRBJ2-5; 11 nucleotides align to TRBD2. Germline CDR1 DFQATT, CDR2 SNEGSKA (reference sequence). The CDR3 runs 17 residues. Trimming took 6 bases from V and 0 from J; bases not matched to a gene: 12. CDR3 in DNA: TGCAGTGCGCCGCCTAGCGGGGGGCACTGGAACCAAGAGACCCAGTACTTC. As protein: CSAPPSGGHWNQETQYF.

V usage is TRBV7-2 and J usage is TRBJ2-5; D ambiguous. Germline V gene data show CDR1 as SGHTA and CDR2 as FQGNSA. V was shortened by 5 bases and J by 3 bases, with 10 bases between the two germline ends. The CDR3 is 13 amino acids. The CDR3 nucleotides read TGTGCCAGCAGCCGCGACTGGAAAGAGACCCAGTACTTC. Its translation is CASSRDWKETQYF.

This sequence joins TRBV18 and TRBJ2-7; no reliable D call. The V gene's germline CDR1 is KGHSH and CDR2 LQKENI. The CDR3 spans 12 residues. V was trimmed by 2 bases and J by 2 bases, leaving 4 bases between them. Here the CDR3 reads CASSPVPYEQYF. Written as DNA, the CDR3 is TGTGCCAGCTCACCAGTCCCCTACGAGCAGTACTTC.

J is TRBJ1-2 and V is TRBV20-1, with D unresolved. The ends were cut back, 0 bases at V and 4 bases at J, with 18 bases in the middle. The germline V gene encodes CDR1 DFQATT and CDR2 SNEGSKA (reference sequence). There are 16 residues in the CDR3. The CDR3 reads CSARDPNFQRGYGYTF. The CDR3 DNA reads TGCAGTGCTAGAGATCCCAATTTTCAGCGCGGCTATGGCTACACCTTC.

The chain is built from TRBV7-9 and TRBJ1-2, with D unresolved. The CDR3 is made up of 13 amino acids. With 5 bases removed from V and 8 bases from J, the gap between germline ends came to 15 bases. CDR1 is SEHNR and CDR2 is FQNEAQ in the germline V gene (reference sequence). The CDR3 sequence: CASSPGRPGGYTF. As DNA, the CDR3 is TGTGCCAGCAGCCCAGGCCGGCCTGGAGGCTACACCTTC.

This rearrangement joins TRBV7-9 to TRBJ1-2, with D possibly being TRBD1 (6 bases). Germline CDR1 SEHNR, CDR2 FQNEAQ (reference sequence). Trimming removed 4 bases at V and 10 bases at J, with 16 bases between. This CDR3 has 13 residues. The CDR3 sequence: CASSSPGQSPYTF. As DNA, the CDR3 is TGTGCCAGCAGCTCCCCCGGACAGTCGCCCTACACCTTC. Together with reference TRBV7-9 and TRBJ1-2, the CDR3 gives the full variable domain: DTGVSQNPRHKITKRGQNVTFRCDPISEHNRLYWYRQTLGQGPEFLTYFQNEAQLEKSRLLSDRFSAERPKGSFSTLEIQRTEQGDSAMYLCASSSPGQSPYTFGSGTRLTVV.

This clonotype was observed a few times. This rearrangement joins TRBV10-3 to TRBJ2-1; 7 nucleotides agree with TRBD2. After removal of 4 bases from V and 9 bases from J, the junction contained 12 bases not matched to a gene. This CDR3 is built from 15 residues. Germline V gene sequence: CDR1 ENHRY, CDR2 SYGVKD. The CDR3 nucleotides read TGTGCCATCAGTGGGACTAGTGGGGCATCGTTTGAGCAGTTCTTC. This translates into CAISGTSGASFEQFF.

This clonotype occurred many times. V gene TRBV5-1 combines with J gene TRBJ2-5, with unresolved D. The V and J ends lost 2 bases and 4 bases respectively, with 9 bases between them. The CDR3 length is 13 residues. The germline CDR1 and CDR2 sequences are SGHRS and YFSETQ. The CDR3 bases are TGCGCCAGCAGCTTCGACCGGCGAGAGACCCAGTACTTC. This codes for CASSFDRRETQYF.

The chain uses TRBV27 and TRBJ2-2; tentative D call: TRBD1 (6 bases). The length of the CDR3 is 14 residues. Per germline, CDR1 MNHEY and CDR2 SMNVEV (reference sequence). V lost 8 bases and J lost 1, with 11 bases in between. This chain's CDR3 is CASQTQGNTGELFF. The CDR3 DNA reads as TGTGCCAGCCAAACACAGGGGAACACCGGGGAGCTGTTTTTT.

This clonotype was detected ten times or more. This chain connects TRBV4-1 to TRBJ1-3; D not resolved. Germline CDR1 reads MGHRA; CDR2 reads YSYEKL. Deletions cut 0 bases from V and 10 bases from J, with 10 bases between. This CDR3 is 13 amino acids long. CDR3 in DNA: TGCGCCAGCAGCCAAGATCGGTCGGGGACCATATATTTT. This codes for CASSQDRSGTIYF.

J is TRBJ1-5 and V is TRBV6-5, with TRBD1 matching 7 bases. Per germline, CDR1 MNHEY and CDR2 SVGAGI. V trimming: 8 bases; J trimming: 0 bases; junction bases outside the gene matches: 7. This CDR3 has 15 amino acids. The CDR3 sequence is CASRLTGDSNQPQHF. CDR3 DNA: TGTGCCAGCCGTTTAACAGGGGATAGCAATCAGCCCCAGCATTTT.

This chain connects TRBV5-4 to TRBJ1-4, with 9 positions matching TRBD1. Germline V gives CDR1 SGHNT, CDR2 YYREEE (reference sequence). The CDR3 has 15 residues. With V trimmed by 1 base and J by 5 bases, 3 bases remained unmatched. CDR3 bases: TGTGCCAGCAGCTTGACCGGGACAGGGAATGAAAAACTGTTTTTT. It is translated as CASSLTGTGNEKLFF.

This clonotype was seen only a few times. The rearrangement links TRBV6-5 to TRBJ2-7; 7 bases are shared with TRBD1. This CDR3 has 13 amino acids. Trimming took 6 bases from V and 4 from J; bases not matched to a gene: 6. CDR1 is MNHEY and CDR2 is SVGAGI in the germline V gene. The CDR3 sequence: CASSQGERYEQYF. The CDR3 DNA reads as TGTGCCAGCAGCCAGGGGGAGCGTTACGAGCAGTACTTC.

This clonotype was seen many times. This rearrangement joins TRBV7-3 to TRBJ2-5, with TRBD2 identical over 7 bases. The CDR3 totals 13 residues. Germline-derived CDR1 and CDR2 are SGHTA and FQGTGA. J lost 5 bases, V lost 3 bases, and 3 bases had no gene match. Written as DNA, the CDR3 is TGTGCCAGCAGCTTGACCGGGGGGGAGACCCAGTACTTC. Translation: CASSLTGGETQYF.

CDR3 coding DNA: TGTGCCACCAGCAGAGCCGCATTAGGGGGCAGGTCCGACGAGCAGTACTTC. Encoded protein: CATSRAALGGRSDEQYF. The J gene is TRBJ2-7, the V gene TRBV15, with 7 bases aligning to TRBD1. Germline V gene lookup returns CDR1 LNHNV and CDR2 YYDKDF (reference sequence). The length of the CDR3 is 17 residues. J was trimmed by 5 bases and V by 1 base; bases with no gene match: 14.

The chain recombines TRBV20-1 with TRBJ1-2, with TRBD1 matching over 7 bases. This CDR3 contains 12 residues. After removal of 7 bases from V and 5 bases from J, the junction contained 7 bases not matched to a gene. CDR1 and CDR2 (germline): DFQATT, SNEGSKA (reference sequence). CDR3 region: CSVTGAGYGYTF. The CDR3 nucleotides read TGCAGTGTAACAGGGGCGGGATATGGCTACACCTTC.

The table lists this clonotype with a few counts. The CDR3 DNA follows: TGTGCCAGCAAGGTCGGTCCGGGGGAGCAGTTCTTC. Encoded protein: CASKVGPGEQFF. J is TRBJ2-1 and V is TRBV28, with D maybe TRBD2 (5 bases). The germline V gene has CDR1 MDHEN and CDR2 SYDVKM. There are 12 residues in the CDR3. Trimming cost V 7 bases and J 10 bases, with 14 bases left between them.

The chain links TRBV5-8 to TRBJ2-7; a weak D match, TRBD2 (5 bases). In germline, CDR1 is SGHTS, CDR2 YDEGEE. V gave up 4 bases and J gave up 2 bases, with 19 bases separating them. CDR3 length equals 16 residues. The CDR3 sequence: CASSASGSGRAYEQYV. In DNA, the CDR3 is TGTGCCAGCAGCGCGAGCGGTTCTGGGCGCGCCTACGAGCAGTACGTC.